A single sample is the source of the 19 T cell receptor beta chains below, sequenced in a study of blood T cells in healthy people across ages. A J-beta primer mix and a sample-barcoded 5' primer were used in a second PCR of about 6 to 12 cycles. TCRdb fed the 5' RACE reads into MiXCR, producing one record per CDR3 protein. The data show about 1.1 million distinct CDR3 sequences, roughly two fifths seen once. Sequencing input: blood. All receptors come from a man between 18 and 29 years old in good health.

This clonotype was recorded a few times. The CDR3 DNA reads TGTGCCAGCAGTTACATTGGACACCAAGACGGTGAAAAACTGTTTTTT. Its translation is CASSYIGHQDGEKLFF. The chain joins TRBV6-5 to TRBJ1-4; TRBD1 might be the D (5 bases). The CDR3 consists of 16 residues. Between the trimmed V and J ends, which lost 2 bases and 7 bases, there was a span of 17 bases. Germline V gene lookup returns CDR1 MNHEY and CDR2 SVGAGI.

On this clonotype itself: The CDR3 does not end in the conserved phenylalanine or tryptophan, so this is likely a read error. The gene calls are TRBV3-1 and TRBJ2-5, with unresolved D. The DNA end favors TRBJ2-7, so the J call may be wrong. This CDR3 comprises 11 residues. Germline V gives CDR1 LGHDT, CDR2 YNNKEL (reference sequence). The CDR3 region has the DNA TGTGCCAGCAGCCAAATCCACGAGCAGTACCTC. Translated: CASSQIHEQYL.

The chain uses TRBV4-3 and TRBJ1-2; D possibly corresponds to TRBD1 (5 bases). Trimming cost V 0 bases and J 8 bases, with 16 bases left between them. The germline gives CDR1 LGHNA, CDR2 YSLEER. The CDR3 length is 15 residues. The CDR3 protein is CASSQDSAGWLGYTF. CDR3 DNA sequence: TGCGCCAGCAGCCAAGATTCGGCAGGGTGGTTGGGCTACACCTTC.

This clonotype has just a few counts. The rearrangement joins TRBV10-3 to TRBJ2-7; a weak D match, TRBD1 (6 bases). Germline loops: CDR1 ENHRY, CDR2 SYGVKD. Trimming left V 6 bases short and J 6 bases short, with 12 bases between. CDR3 length: 12 amino acids. The CDR3 DNA is TGTGCCATCAGGGACAGCAGGATCGAGCAGTACTTC. Amino acid sequence: CAIRDSRIEQYF.

This clonotype was counted many times. The rearrangement uses TRBV9 and TRBJ2-5; D is unresolved. V was clipped by 6 bases and J by 0 bases, with 6 bases between them. Germline assignment: CDR1 SGDLS and CDR2 YYNGEE. The CDR3 is made up of 12 amino acids. CDR3 sequence reads: CASKGNQETQYF. The CDR3 nucleotides read TGTGCCAGCAAAGGTAACCAAGAGACCCAGTACTTC.

This clonotype has just a few counts. The V call is TRBV4-3, the J call TRBJ2-3, with D tentatively TRBD1 (5 bases). The CDR3 is 20 residues long. Germline assignment: CDR1 LGHNA and CDR2 YSLEER. The ends were cut back, 3 bases at V and 2 bases at J, with 27 bases in the middle. DNA for the CDR3: TGCGCCAGCAGCCAGTATGGACAAATGGGTGGTCCCCTGACCACAGATACGCAGTATTTT. Protein: CASSQYGQMGGPLTTDTQYF.

This clonotype was counted a few times. CDR3 nucleotide sequence: TGCAGTGCTCGCCAGGCCTTCAATCAGCCCCAGCATTTT. The encoded protein is CSARQAFNQPQHF. The chain uses TRBV20-1 and TRBJ1-5; D remains unclear. The ends were cut back, 5 bases at V and 3 bases at J, with 11 bases in the middle. CDR1 is DFQATT and CDR2 is SNEGSKA in the germline V gene (reference sequence). There are 13 residues in the CDR3.

Of note for this clonotype: The DNA is omitted, as the CDR3 cannot be located on it reliably, and the CDR3 follows TCRdb's listing. The gene calls are TRBV12-1 and TRBJ2-3; TRBD1, the D gene given by the table, was not confirmed from the DNA. TRBV12-1 is tagged as a pseudogene. The CDR3 region is 15 residues in length, termini included. The CDR3 spells CASSFARGTADTQYF.

This chain connects TRBV10-3 to TRBJ1-4; the D is unclear. V was pared by 6 bases and J by 5 bases, with 13 bases between. CDR1 and CDR2 from the germline V gene are ENHRY and SYGVKD. This CDR3 region has 14 residues. The CDR3 bases are TGTGCCATCAGAGGAGGGATGGGCAATGAAAAACTGTTTTTT. Translated: CAIRGGMGNEKLFF.

This clonotype was picked up one time. The genes are TRBV5-1 and TRBJ1-1, with TRBD1 as a possible D gene (6 bases). The CDR3 length is 15 residues. Trimming removed 4 bases at V and 0 bases at J, with 13 bases between. Germline loops: CDR1 SGHRS, CDR2 YFSETQ. CDR3 sequence (DNA): TGCGCCAGCAGCACCCAGGGACAACTGAACACTGAAGCTTTCTTT. It translates to CASSTQGQLNTEAFF.

The table lists this clonotype with a few counts. The chain couples TRBV6-5 to TRBJ1-1, with D perhaps matching TRBD1 (5 bases). CDR1 MNHEY and CDR2 SVGAGI come from the germline V gene. CDR3 length equals 14 residues. Trimming cost V 1 base and J 6 bases, with 12 bases left between them. CDR3 bases: TGTGCCAGCAGTTACTTGGGGCGGGACGCTGAAGCTTTCTTT. This gives the protein CASSYLGRDAEAFF.

This clonotype was found a few times. V and J are TRBV3-1 and TRBJ1-1; the match to TRBD1 covers 7 bases. Trimming took 4 bases from V and 4 from J; bases not matched to a gene: 6. CDR3 length: 14 amino acids. Germline V CDR1 and CDR2: LGHDT, YNNKEL (reference sequence). The CDR3 nucleotides read TGTGCCAGCAGCCCCGGGACAGTAACCACTGAAGCTTTCTTT. It yields the protein CASSPGTVTTEAFF.

This clonotype was seen a single time. The genes are TRBV25-1 and TRBJ2-2; 10 nucleotides line up with TRBD1. The CDR3 sequence is 14 residues long. Looked up from germline, CDR1 is MGHDK and CDR2 is SYGVNS. J gave up 3 bases and V 8 bases, and 3 bases lay outside the gene matches. The CDR3 reads CASGTGVDTGELFF. DNA of the CDR3: TGTGCCAGCGGGACAGGGGTGGACACCGGGGAGCTGTTTTTT.

This chain joins TRBV12-3 or TRBV12-4 and TRBJ2-3; 16 positions agree with TRBD2. Trimming cost V 6 bases and J 0 bases; bases outside gene matches: 12. CDR3 length: 20 amino acids. The CDR3 DNA sequence: TGTGCCAGCAGACCGGGACTAGCGGGGGGGCCGATTTCCAGCACAGATACGCAGTATTTT. This sequence encodes CASRPGLAGGPISSTDTQYF.

This clonotype was seen at least ten times. V usage is TRBV9 and J usage is TRBJ1-2; TRBD1 agrees at 8 bases. This CDR3 spans 14 amino acids. Looked up from germline, CDR1 is SGDLS and CDR2 is YYNGEE. The ends lost 2 bases at V and 4 bases at J; junction bases unmatched: 4. The CDR3 bases are TGTGCCAGCAGCGTCGACAGGGGACCCTATGGCTACACCTTC. Its protein product is CASSVDRGPYGYTF.

Note on this clonotype: A much larger clonotype is one base distant, so this may be a read error. The chain is built from TRBV9 and TRBJ2-1; D is perhaps TRBD1 or TRBD2 (5 bases each). Germline lookup yields CDR1 SGDLS and CDR2 YYNGEE. V lost 3 bases to trimming and J lost 4 bases, with 23 bases between them. The CDR3 totals 18 residues. The CDR3 loop is CASSEHPMGRSTYNEQFF. The CDR3 DNA reads as TGTGCCAGCAGCGAACACCCAATGGGACGGAGTACTTACAATGAGCAGTTCTTC.

Here the CDR3 reads CASSSRTDTTEQYF. The CDR3 DNA reads TGTGCCAGCAGCTCCCGGACCGATACCACCGAGCAGTACTTC. J is TRBJ2-7 and V is TRBV7-2; D is unresolved. Per the germline V gene, CDR1 is SGHTA and CDR2 is FQGNSA. Trimming stripped 4 bases from V and 6 bases from J, with 16 bases between. CDR3 length: 14 residues. Supplemented by reference TRBV7-2 and TRBJ2-7, the full variable domain reads GAGVSQSPSNKVTEKGKDVELRCDPISGHTALYWYRQSLGQGLEFLIYFQGNSAPDKSGLPSDRFSAERTGGSVSTLTIQRTQQEDSAVYLCASSSRTDTTEQYFGPGTRLTVT.

V is TRBV6-2 or TRBV6-3 and J is TRBJ1-3; possible D gene TRBD1, 6 bases. The germline CDR1 and CDR2 sequences are MNHEY and SVGEGT. CDR3 length: 16 amino acids. Trimming pared 5 bases from V and 0 bases from J, leaving 14 bases between. For the CDR3, the DNA is TGTGCCAGCAGTGGGACTTGGGACATCTCTGGAAACACCATATATTTT. As protein: CASSGTWDISGNTIYF.

This clonotype was counted only a few times. V usage is TRBV5-1 and J usage is TRBJ2-3, with D possibly called TRBD1 or TRBD2 (5 bases each). There are 14 residues in the CDR3. Germline CDR1 SGHRS, CDR2 YFSETQ. Trimming cost V 0 bases and J 6 bases, with 11 bases left between them. The CDR3 is CASSLDGKGDTQYF. The CDR3 DNA follows: TGCGCCAGCAGCTTGGACGGGAAGGGGGATACGCAGTATTTT.